This T cell receptor beta chain came from a study of T cells in Graves' hyperthyroidism and ophthalmopathy. TCR beta CDR3 region amplification was performed from RNA transcripts. Using the HTBI primer set, a first-round RT-PCR was run on the TCR CDR3. Using its own MiXCR run on the multiplex PCR reads, TCRdb lists one record per CDR3 protein. The data show 650,000 to 700,000 distinct CDR3 sequences, with 15% to 20% seen just once and roughly 16% held by the top ten. Germline CDR1 reads SEHNR; CDR2 reads FQNEAQ (reference sequence). Trimming cost V 7 bases and J 4 bases, with 20 bases left between them. There are 16 residues in the CDR3.

This chain joins TRBV7-9 and TRBJ2-1, with a possible D match to TRBD2 (6 bases). The sequence was obtained from a man in his fifties or sixties with Graves' hyperthyroidism. Sample: blood. This chain's CDR3 is CASTLTMVAEYNEQFF. The CDR3 region has the DNA TGTGCCAGCACCCTTACTATGGTAGCGGAATACAATGAGCAGTTCTTC.